The 28 T cell receptor beta chains below come from one sample, sequenced in a study of shared clonotypes between healthy human individuals. TCRdb's table, derived via immunoSEQ multiplex PCR, lists solely in-frame clones and lacks some. The sample yields approximately 1,000,000 clones, 70% to 80% seen once. The sample comprised memory CD4+ T cells from PBMCs. The subset is: CD45RA-negative fraction. These receptors all come from a man younger than 35 in good health. Some clones in this sample may be carry-over from other donors' samples.

The rearrangement uses TRBV7-2 and TRBJ2-3, with D possibly TRBD1 on 6 matching bases. Trimming cost V 5 bases and J 0 bases, with 12 bases left between them. The CDR3 totals 15 residues. CDR1 is SGHTA and CDR2 is FQGNSA in the germline V gene. The CDR3 protein is CASSQIGGSTDTQYF. The CDR3 DNA follows: TGTGCCAGCAGCCAAATAGGGGGAAGCACAGATACGCAGTATTTT.

The J gene is TRBJ1-6, the V gene TRBV7-9; D gene unclear. The germline V gene encodes CDR1 SEHNR and CDR2 FQNEAQ (reference sequence). CDR3 length: 13 amino acids. Trimming removed 2 bases at V and 10 bases at J, with 9 bases between. CDR3 DNA sequence: TGTGCCAGCAGCTTAATGATGGAATCACCCCTCCACTTT. Protein sequence: CASSLMMESPLHF.

The DNA of the CDR3 is TGTGCCATCAGCGACAGGGTTGAACAGCCCCAGCATTTT. Amino acid sequence: CAISDRVEQPQHF. The genes are TRBV10-3 and TRBJ1-5; 7 bases agree with TRBD1. The CDR3 runs to 13 residues. V lost 6 bases, J lost 7 bases, and 6 bases stayed unmatched. Germline lookup yields CDR1 ENHRY and CDR2 SYGVKD.

This rearrangement joins TRBV2 to TRBJ2-7; TRBD2 matches at 11 bases. The germline CDR1 and CDR2 sequences are SNHLY and FYNNEI. The V gene end was trimmed by 6 bases and the J gene end by 0 bases; junction bases not matched to a gene: 13. CDR3 length: 18 residues. The CDR3 protein is CASRDPGLAVMSSYEQYF. CDR3 coding DNA: TGTGCCAGCAGGGATCCGGGACTAGCGGTTATGAGCTCCTACGAGCAGTACTTC.

The chain employs TRBV18 and TRBJ2-7; 7 bases align to TRBD1. Germline CDR1 is KGHSH and CDR2 is LQKENI. The CDR3 covers 12 residues. V lost 6 bases to trimming and J lost 5 bases; unmatched junction nucleotides: 4. The chain's CDR3 is CASSYTGDEQYF. The DNA of the CDR3 is TGTGCCAGCTCTTATACAGGGGACGAGCAGTACTTC.

The rearrangement joins TRBV7-9 to TRBJ2-3; D possibly corresponds to TRBD2 (5 bases). Germline V gene sequence: CDR1 SEHNR, CDR2 FQNEAQ (reference sequence). The V and J ends lost 4 bases and 0 bases respectively, with 14 bases between them. This CDR3 is 16 amino acids long. The CDR3 sequence is CASSSPPRGSTDTQYF. The CDR3 DNA sequence: TGTGCCAGCAGCTCCCCCCCAAGAGGGAGCACAGATACGCAGTATTTT.

The chain combines TRBV28 with TRBJ1-2; no clear D. The ends were cut back, 7 bases at V and 3 bases at J, with 12 bases in the middle. From germline, CDR1 is MDHEN and CDR2 SYDVKM. The CDR3 is 13 residues long. The CDR3 reads CASNILKDYGYTF. For the CDR3, the DNA is TGTGCCAGCAACATCCTCAAAGACTATGGCTACACCTTC.

This chain connects TRBV7-2 to TRBJ1-2; 7 bases line up with TRBD1. This CDR3 has 15 amino acids. CDR1 SGHTA and CDR2 FQGNSA come from the germline V gene. The trim removed 4 bases at V and 4 bases at J, leaving 9 bases unmatched. The CDR3 DNA sequence: TGTGCCAGCAGCTCCGGACAGGTTAGGGGCTATGGCTACACCTTC. Translated: CASSSGQVRGYGYTF.

The rearrangement links TRBV10-1 to TRBJ1-2, with D tentatively TRBD1 (5 bases). The CDR3 runs to 23 residues. Germline V lookup: CDR1 WNHNN, CDR2 SYGVQD (reference sequence). The germline V and J ends were trimmed by 2 bases and 4 bases, with 38 bases remaining between them. CDR3 amino acids: CASSEVYALWGYMLGPPIYGYTF. CDR3 in DNA: TGCGCCAGCAGTGAGGTATATGCTTTATGGGGGTATATGCTTGGACCACCGATCTATGGCTACACCTTC.

The rearrangement joins TRBV30 to TRBJ2-3; 7 bases line up with TRBD2. The length of the CDR3 is 14 residues. Germline V gene sequence: CDR1 GTSNPN, CDR2 SVGIG (reference sequence). The junction had 10 bases not matched to a gene; V was cut back by 4 bases and J by 6 bases. The CDR3 DNA sequence: TGTGCCTGGAACACGGGGAGGGAAGGGGATACGCAGTATTTT. It codes for CAWNTGREGDTQYF.

J is TRBJ1-4 and V is TRBV6-6; no clear D gene. Trimming pared 5 bases from V and 8 bases from J, leaving 18 bases between. The CDR3 length is 15 residues. Germline CDR1 reads MNHNY; CDR2 reads SVGAGI (reference sequence). The CDR3 protein is CASSAATGSREKLFF. CDR3 in DNA: TGTGCCAGCAGTGCCGCGACGGGTTCTCGGGAAAAACTGTTTTTT.

The chain employs TRBV18 and TRBJ2-7; D remains unclear. This CDR3 contains 15 residues. Trimming pared 2 bases from V and 0 bases from J, leaving 11 bases between. Germline values: CDR1 KGHSH, CDR2 LQKENI. The CDR3 nucleotides are TGTGCCAGCTCACCAACGGCAGTTAGCTCCTACGAGCAGTACTTC. This codes for CASSPTAVSSYEQYF.

This clone occurred a few times. The V and J genes are TRBV7-3 and TRBJ2-1; D unclear. V was trimmed by 1 base and J by 5 bases, leaving 9 bases between them. Per germline, CDR1 SGHTA and CDR2 FQGTGA. The CDR3 totals 14 residues. The CDR3 sequence is CASSLNTLNNEQFF. The CDR3 coding sequence is TGTGCCAGCAGCTTAAACACCTTGAACAATGAGCAGTTCTTC. Complete variable domain (other parts from reference TRBV7-3 and TRBJ2-1): GAGVSQTPSNKVTEKGKYVELRCDPISGHTALYWYRQSLGQGPEFLIYFQGTGAADDSGLPNDRFFAVRPEGSVSTLKIQRTERGDSAVYLCASSLNTLNNEQFFGPGTRLTVL.

This sequence joins TRBV29-1 and TRBJ2-3; perhaps D is TRBD1 or TRBD2 (5 bases each). Trimming left V 1 base short and J 1 base short, with 9 bases between. Per germline, CDR1 SQVTM and CDR2 ANQGSEA. The CDR3 runs 14 residues. The CDR3, as DNA: TGCAGCGTTGAAGCAGGGACCGGCACAGATACGCAGTATTTT. Translating it yields CSVEAGTGTDTQYF.

This chain joins TRBV5-1 and TRBJ1-3; D not certain. Germline V lookup: CDR1 SGHRS, CDR2 YFSETQ. The V gene lost 5 bases and the J gene lost 2 bases, with 8 bases spanning the gap. This CDR3 is 13 amino acids long. CDR3 sequence (DNA): TGCGCCAGCAGAACCGGGACTGGAAACACCATATATTTT. This translates into CASRTGTGNTIYF.

This clone occurred once. This chain links TRBV5-1 with TRBJ1-2, with D unclear. The CDR3 contains 15 residues. The germline CDR1 and CDR2 sequences are SGHRS and YFSETQ. Trimming cost V 0 bases and J 0 bases, with 9 bases left between them. CDR3 nucleotides: TGCGCCAGCAGCTTGGGGCAGAACGCTAACTATGGCTACACCTTC. It encodes CASSLGQNANYGYTF.

This clone was recorded once. The chain links TRBV5-5 to TRBJ2-7; possibly TRBD1 for D (6 bases). The CDR3 has 15 amino acids. Germline V lookup: CDR1 SGHKS, CDR2 YYEKEE (reference sequence). Trimming left V 1 base short and J 2 bases short, with 13 bases between. The CDR3 loop reads CASSLHAGDPYEQYF. CDR3 sequence (DNA): TGTGCCAGCAGCTTGCACGCAGGGGACCCCTACGAGCAGTACTTC.

This chain links TRBV2 with TRBJ1-3, with 9 bases matching TRBD1. The CDR3 sequence is 14 residues long. CDR1 SNHLY and CDR2 FYNNEI come from the germline V gene. V shed 7 bases and J 4 bases; nucleotides not matched to a gene: 5. CDR3 region: CASINRGLGNTIYF. The CDR3 bases are TGTGCCAGCATTAACAGGGGGCTCGGAAACACCATATATTTT.

This clone was picked up many times. This chain links TRBV4-1 with TRBJ2-3; a weak D match, TRBD2 (6 bases). Germline V gives CDR1 MGHRA, CDR2 YSYEKL. This CDR3 comprises 16 residues. With 1 base removed from V and 1 base from J, the gap between germline ends came to 12 bases. CDR3 in DNA: TGCGCCAGCAGCCAAGGGACTAAAGGCGGCACAGATACGCAGTATTTT. Translated, it gives CASSQGTKGGTDTQYF.

The chain has TRBV28 and TRBJ1-2; D is ambiguous. The CDR3 runs 11 residues. V was shortened by 5 bases and J by 8 bases, with 9 bases between the two germline ends. In germline, CDR1 is MDHEN, CDR2 SYDVKM. The CDR3 DNA is TGTGCCAGCAGTAACGAGAGGGGCTACACCTTC. Its protein product is CASSNERGYTF.

The count of this clone is one. One end of the junction varies from germline; a read error may be responsible. The CDR3 loop reads CASSWANTGELFF. In DNA form, the CDR3 reads TGTGCCAGCAGTTGGGCGAACACCGGGGAGCTGTTTTTC. The chain has TRBV6-5 and TRBJ2-2; TRBD2 might be the D (5 bases). Germline V CDR1 and CDR2: MNHEY, SVGAGI. This CDR3 comprises 13 residues.

This clone was detected only a few times. This sample also contains other DNA sequences that code for the same CDR3. This chain joins TRBV5-1 and TRBJ1-2; TRBD1 matches at 8 bases. Looked up from germline, CDR1 is SGHRS and CDR2 is YFSETQ. The CDR3 runs 13 residues. V was clipped by 4 bases and J by 3 bases; unmatched bases: 2. The DNA for the CDR3 is TGCGCCAGCAGCCCGACAGGGGACTATGGCTACACCTTC. Protein sequence: CASSPTGDYGYTF.

Remarks on this clone: This could be a read error, since a much larger clone is one nucleotide away. The chain has TRBV5-8 and TRBJ2-1; perhaps TRBD2 as D (5 bases). The V gene lost 3 bases and the J gene lost 3 bases, with 7 bases spanning the gap. This CDR3 has 13 residues. Germline V gene sequence: CDR1 SGHTS, CDR2 YDEGEE. The CDR3 reads CASSSDFYNEQFF. CDR3 bases: TGTGCCAGCAGCTCGGACTTCTACAATGAGCAGTTCTTC. The full variable domain, completed using reference TRBV5-8 and TRBJ2-1, is EAGVTQSPTHLIKTRGQQATLRCSPISGHTSVYWYQQALGLGLQFLLWYDEGEERNRGNFPPRFSGRQFPNYSSELNVNALELEDSALYLCASSSDFYNEQFFGPGTRLTVL.

The sample holds one count of this clone. The chain has TRBV19 and TRBJ1-5; D is possibly TRBD1 (6 bases). Trimming took 5 bases from V and 3 from J, leaving 14 bases between them. The CDR3 spans 15 residues. Germline CDR1 LNHDA, CDR2 SQIVND (reference sequence). The DNA of the CDR3 is TGTGCCAGTAGTTCCCCCAGGGGTAACAATCAGCCCCAGCATTTT. Translation: CASSSPRGNNQPQHF.

This clone showed up just a few times. The CDR3 sequence: CASSGISRDYGYTF. The CDR3 DNA is TGTGCCAGCAGCGGCATCTCACGAGACTATGGCTACACCTTC. The genes are TRBV5-6 and TRBJ1-2; no definite D call. Germline V lookup: CDR1 SGHDT, CDR2 YYEEEE. The CDR3 is 14 residues long. V was cut by 4 bases and J by 3 bases, with 13 bases left in between.

V gene TRBV28 combines with J gene TRBJ2-7, with 8 positions matching TRBD1. The CDR3 consists of 15 residues. Germline CDR1 is MDHEN and CDR2 is SYDVKM. Trimming took 4 bases from V and 9 from J; bases not matched to a gene: 14. In DNA form, the CDR3 reads TGTGCCAGCAGTTCCCAACAGGGGGGCCTCGGTTTGCAGTACTTC. Protein: CASSSQQGGLGLQYF.

About this clone: A read error is possible here, since a much larger clone lies one base away. The genes are TRBV7-2 and TRBJ2-5; 11 bases are shared with TRBD2. This CDR3 spans 14 amino acids. The J segment lost 4 bases and the V segment lost 3 bases, leaving 1 base of the junction unmatched. Germline CDR1 and CDR2: SGHTA and FQGNSA. The CDR3 DNA reads TGTGCCAGCAGCTTCGGGACTAGCGGAGAGACCCAGTACTTC. Its protein is CASSFGTSGETQYF.

The chain uses TRBV5-1 and TRBJ2-1, with a weak D call TRBD2 (5 bases). Germline CDR1 is SGHRS and CDR2 is YFSETQ. This CDR3 region has 16 residues. V gave up 3 bases and J gave up 2 bases, with 15 bases separating them. This chain's CDR3 is CASSSTTRTPYNEQFF. DNA for the CDR3: TGCGCCAGCAGCTCGACGACTCGGACTCCCTACAATGAGCAGTTCTTC. Variable domain in full (rest from reference TRBV5-1 and TRBJ2-1): KAGVTQTPRYLIKTRGQQVTLSCSPISGHRSVSWYQQTPGQGLQFLFEYFSETQRNKGNFPGRFSGRQFSNSRSEMNVSTLELGDSALYLCASSSTTRTPYNEQFFGPGTRLTVL.